Listed below are T cell receptor beta chains from one sample, sequenced in a study of metastatic and nonmetastatic thyroid tumors. From the PCR reads, TCRdb re-called clones with MiXCR. The sample yields tens of thousands of clones, under 30% seen once. Source material: blood. The receptors originated from a male donor with papillary thyroid cancer or a benign thyroid nodule (not recorded which). Some clones in this sample may be carry-over from other donors' samples. Both conserved end residues are part of each CDR3. The D gene is left open where the match is weak. Part of the rows lack a size; the others show once, few, many or a class for expanded clones.

size,D,J,V,DNA,CDR3
many,.,TRBJ2-6,TRBV4-2,TGTGCCAGCAGCCAAACGGGAGTGAGCTCTGGGGCCAACGTCCTGACTTTC,CASSQTGVSSGANVLTF
many,.,TRBJ2-7,TRBV7-9,TGTGCCAGCAGCTTAGACGACAGATTATACGAGCAGTACTTC,CASSLDDRLYEQYF
.,TRBD1,TRBJ1-3,TRBV3-1,TGTGCCAGCAGGGGGGACAGCTCTGGAAACACCATATATTTT,CASRGDSSGNTIYF
few,TRBD1,TRBJ1-3,TRBV6-1,TGTGCCAGCAGTGAAGAGGAGACAGGGGGCCACACCATATATTTT,CASSEEETGGHTIYF
many,.,TRBJ2-1,TRBV3-1,TGTGCCAGCAGCCAAGGGGCAGTATCCTACAATGAGCAGTTCTTC,CASSQGAVSYNEQFF
many,.,TRBJ1-4,TRBV7-9,TGTGCCAGCAGCTTCGGGGTCGAAGCAACTAATGAAAAACTGTTTTTT,CASSFGVEATNEKLFF
many,TRBD2,TRBJ2-7,TRBV9,TGTGCCAGGATGATAGCGGGCGCCTGGGAGGAGCAGTACTTC,CARMIAGAWEEQYF
many,TRBD2,TRBJ2-3,TRBV2,TGTGCCAGCAGTTTGACTAGCGGACTCAGCACAGATACGCAGTATTTT,CASSLTSGLSTDTQYF
.,TRBD1,TRBJ1-3,TRBV11-2,TGTGCCAGCAGCTTGGGACAGCCCTCTGGAAACACCATATATTTT,CASSLGQPSGNTIYF
.,.,TRBJ1-2,TRBV11-1,TGTGCCAGCAGCTTACCGTTCGGACTATCTAACTATGGCTACACCTTC,CASSLPFGLSNYGYTF
.,.,TRBJ2-7,TRBV20-1,TGCAGTGCTAGACGTGACACCTCCTACGAGCAGTACTTC,CSARRDTSYEQYF
many,.,TRBJ2-2,TRBV12-5,TGTGCTAGTGGTTTCGGGAACACCGGGGAGCTGTTTTTT,CASGFGNTGELFF
many,TRBD1,TRBJ1-2,TRBV12-3/TRBV12-4,TGTGCCAGCAACCACAGGGGGCGCTTAGAGGGCTACACCTTC,CASNHRGRLEGYTF
.,TRBD1,TRBJ1-5,TRBV11-2,TGTGCCAGCAGTCACGGACAGGGTAGAGATCAGCCCCAGCATTTT,CASSHGQGRDQPQHF
many,.,TRBJ1-2,TRBV3-1,TGTGCCAGCACCTCCAGCCGGGGTGGAGGCTACACCTTC,CASTSSRGGGYTF
.,.,TRBJ2-7,TRBV3-1,TGTGCCAGCAGCCAACAGGGGACTGGGGGTCTCGAGCAGTACTTC,CASSQQGTGGLEQYF
once,.,TRBJ2-7,TRBV5-1,TGCGCCAGCAAGGGATCGGGGGACCCCTACGAGCAGTACTTC,CASKGSGDPYEQYF
.,TRBD2,TRBJ2-1,TRBV4-2,TGTGCCAGCAGCCACGGCGTAGCGGGAGAAAATGAGCAGTTCTTC,CASSHGVAGENEQFF
many,.,TRBJ2-3,TRBV6-5,TGTGCCAGCAGTTACTCCCACTGGAGCACAGATACGCAGTATTTT,CASSYSHWSTDTQYF
many,.,TRBJ2-3,TRBV6-5,TGTGCCAGCAGTTTCGGAGCGGGCATCAGCACAGATACGCAGTATTTT,CASSFGAGISTDTQYF
many,TRBD1,TRBJ1-2,TRBV29-1,TGCAGCGCCACATACCCGGGACAGGGGGCCGACGGAAACTATGGCTACACCTTC,CSATYPGQGADGNYGYTF
.,TRBD1,TRBJ2-7,TRBV5-8,TGTGCCAGCAGCTTTTGGGCGGGACAGGGATCGATCGAGCAGTACTTC,CASSFWAGQGSIEQYF
once,.,TRBJ2-1,TRBV3-1,TGTGCCAGCAGCCAGGACAGTAGCTCCTACAATGAGCAGTTCTTC,CASSQDSSSYNEQFF
many,.,TRBJ2-2,TRBV4-1,TGCGCCAGCAGCCAAGAGACAGGCACCGGGGAGCTGTTTTTT,CASSQETGTGELFF
few,TRBD2,TRBJ2-7,TRBV27,TGTGCCAGCAGTTTATTAGCGGGAGCAACCCACGAGCAGTACTTC,CASSLLAGATHEQYF
many,.,TRBJ2-2,TRBV11-2,TGTGCCAGCAGCTTAGAACGATTGACCGCGAACACCGGGGAGCTGTTTTTT,CASSLERLTANTGELFF
.,.,TRBJ2-2,TRBV7-2,TGTGCCAGCAGCGACGCACGAGCCGGGGAGCTGTTTTTT,CASSDARAGELFF
once,.,TRBJ2-2,TRBV30,TGTGCCTGGAACCCCCCCGGTCGGGAGCTTTCCGGGGAGCTGTTTTTT,CAWNPPGRELSGELFF
many,.,TRBJ1-1,TRBV11-2,TGTGCCAGCAGCTTAGGACATTTGAACACTGAAGCTTTCTTT,CASSLGHLNTEAFF
many,.,TRBJ2-5,TRBV11-1,TGTGCCAGCAGCTTAGCGAGGCAGCCCCAAGAGACCCAGTACTTC,CASSLARQPQETQYF
medium-sized,.,TRBJ1-2,TRBV12-3/TRBV12-4,TGTGCCAGCGGGCTTGGTGGGGTTAACTATGGCTACACCTTC,CASGLGGVNYGYTF
many,.,TRBJ2-7,TRBV5-1,TGCGCCAGCAGCTTGTTTCCTGAGAGCTACGAGCAGTACTTC,CASSLFPESYEQYF
.,.,TRBJ2-3,TRBV5-6,TGTGCCAGCAGCACCGGAGCCGGGTTAACAGATACGCAGTATTTT,CASSTGAGLTDTQYF
.,.,TRBJ1-2,TRBV3-1,TGTGCCAGCAGCCAAGATTCGGTGACCCTGAGAGGCTACACCTTC,CASSQDSVTLRGYTF
.,TRBD2,TRBJ2-2,TRBV12-3/TRBV12-4,TGTGCCAGCAGTTCGTGGGAGGGCACCGGGGAGCTGTTTTTT,CASSSWEGTGELFF
few,TRBD2,TRBJ2-5,TRBV15,TGTGCCACCAGCATAATAGCGGGAGAGACCCAGTACTTC,CATSIIAGETQYF
once,.,TRBJ2-5,TRBV9,TGTGCCAGCAGCGTAAATAAGGGAGGAGGGGAGACCCAGTACTTC,CASSVNKGGGETQYF
many,.,TRBJ2-2,TRBV24-1,TGTGCCACCAGTAATACAGGGTGGTTGATGGGCACCGGGGAGCCGTTTTTT,CATSNTGWLMGTGEPFF
few,TRBD2,TRBJ2-5,TRBV28,TGTGCCAGCAGTTTATACGGAGCGGGAGGTGAGACCCAGTACTTC,CASSLYGAGGETQYF
.,TRBD2,TRBJ2-3,TRBV28,TGTGCCAGCAGGACACGCAGAGCGGGATCTAGCACAGATACGCAGTATTTT,CASRTRRAGSSTDTQYF
many,.,TRBJ1-3,TRBV6-1,TGTGCCAGCTGGCGAGCTCCCGGAGAGGGAAACACCATATATTTT,CASWRAPGEGNTIYF
.,.,TRBJ1-1,TRBV7-9,TGTGCCAGCAGCTTCGACGGGGTTGAAGCTTTCTTT,CASSFDGVEAFF
many,.,TRBJ1-4,TRBV5-1,TGCGCCAGCAGCTCCGACCCCGCGGACTATAATGAAAAACTGTTTTTT,CASSSDPADYNEKLFF
many,.,TRBJ1-5,TRBV6-2/TRBV6-3,TGTGCCAGCAGTTACTCGGACAATCAGCCCCAGCATTTT,CASSYSDNQPQHF
many,.,TRBJ2-3,TRBV2,TGTGCCAGCAGTGAAGGCCAGGGAGGCACAGATACGCAGTATTTT,CASSEGQGGTDTQYF
.,.,TRBJ1-1,TRBV6-1,TGTGCCAGCAGCCTTGGGGGCGCGGGCACTGAAGCTTTCTTT,CASSLGGAGTEAFF
.,.,TRBJ1-1,TRBV12-3/TRBV12-4,TGTGCCAGCAGTTTATCCCCAAGTACGGGATCGGACACTGAAGCTTTCTTT,CASSLSPSTGSDTEAFF
.,.,TRBJ2-7,TRBV5-4,TGTGCCAGCACCCTTTGGGGACTGGAGTCCTACGAGCAGTACTTC,CASTLWGLESYEQYF
many,.,TRBJ1-1,TRBV18,TGTGCCAGCTCACTTTTCGGACGGAACACTGAAGCTTTCTTT,CASSLFGRNTEAFF
once,TRBD2,TRBJ2-3,TRBV20-1,TGCAGTGCTAGAGTTCCGAGCGGGGGGAAAGATACGCAGTATTTT,CSARVPSGGKDTQYF
many,.,TRBJ2-7,TRBV20-1,TGCAGTGCTAAGCTTGGGGCCTACGAGCAGTACTTC,CSAKLGAYEQYF